This entry features one T cell receptor beta chain sequence. Germline CDR1 is GTSNPN and CDR2 is SVGIG (reference sequence). The CDR3 is 12 residues long. Trimming pared 2 bases from V and 6 bases from J, leaving 9 bases between. The entry originates in a study of blood T cell repertoires in COVID-19. As for the study in general: Acute and convalescent COVID-19 specimens originated in the United States, Italy and Spain. The analysed material was cDNA or gDNA that came from T cells, B-cell-depleted T cells, or PBMCs.

As originally analysed: Scientists estimated how many nucleated cells there were by amplifying reference gene primers. The assay was immunoSEQ multiplex PCR, and TCRdb's table has in-frame clones only and misses some. That table is the source of V, J and clone size, and D and trimming were worked out from the DNA. This sample has around 130,000 clones; 80% to 90% occur once, and the top ten carry 3.4%. The age range of participants was about 18 to 89 years, with residence in 20 to 25 US areas. Sequenced material: PBMCs or T cells enriched from blood (not recorded which). The chain recombines TRBV30 with TRBJ2-3, with D unclear. The clonotype comes from a woman aged 45-60 years with acute COVID-19. The CDR3 loop reads CAWSFQADTQYF. CDR3 bases: TGTGCCTGGAGTTTTCAGGCCGATACGCAGTATTTT.